The 8 T cell receptor beta chains below were found in one sample sequenced in a study of blood T cell repertoires in COVID-19. Only in-frame clones appear in the TCRdb table, and some are missing; sequencing was by immunoSEQ multiplex PCR. The table lists under 15,000 clones, roughly 84% of them singletons. Sample: peripheral blood. The receptors were sampled from a human donor in a cohort sampled during active COVID-19.

The chain recombines TRBV12-3 or TRBV12-4 with TRBJ1-2; 8 nucleotides align to TRBD1. This CDR3 region has 13 residues. The ends lost 3 bases at V and 8 bases at J; junction bases unmatched: 5. CDR3 region: CASSFLTGEGYTF. In DNA form, the CDR3 reads TGTGCCAGCAGTTTCTTGACAGGGGAAGGCTACACCTTC.

This clone was observed a single time. The gene calls are TRBV4-3 and TRBJ2-2; 7 nucleotides match TRBD2. With V trimmed by 0 bases and J by 6 bases, 7 bases remained unmatched. The CDR3 covers 16 residues. Germline loops: CDR1 LGHNA, CDR2 YSLEER. The CDR3 loop is CASSQDHGLGAGELFF. The CDR3 DNA sequence: TGCGCCAGCAGCCAAGATCACGGACTAGGAGCCGGGGAGCTGTTTTTT.

This chain joins TRBV11-2 and TRBJ2-7, with 7 bases aligning to TRBD2. The ends lost 5 bases at V and 4 bases at J; junction bases unmatched: 5. CDR1 is SGHAT and CDR2 is FQNNGV in the germline V gene. The CDR3 has 13 residues. The CDR3 loop reads CASSAGRGYEQYF. CDR3 DNA: TGTGCCAGCAGCGCGGGGCGGGGGTACGAGCAGTACTTC. The variable domain in full, with the rest retrieved from reference TRBV11-2 and TRBJ2-7, is EAGVAQSPRYKIIEKRQSVAFWCNPISGHATLYWYQQILGQGPKLLIQFQNNGVVDDSQLPKDRFSAERLKGVDSTLKIQPAKLEDSAVYLCASSAGRGYEQYFGPGTRLTVT.

The chain has TRBV27 and TRBJ1-4, with 8 nucleotides matching TRBD1. The J segment lost 8 bases and the V segment lost 7 bases, leaving 6 bases of the junction unmatched. Germline assignment: CDR1 MNHEY and CDR2 SMNVEV (reference sequence). This CDR3 contains 13 residues. CDR3 sequence reads: CASIQGAREKLFF. For the CDR3, the DNA is TGTGCCAGCATTCAGGGGGCTAGGGAAAAACTGTTTTTT. The full variable domain, rest sourced from reference TRBV27 and TRBJ1-4, is EAQVTQNPRYLITVTGKKLTVTCSQNMNHEYMSWYRQDPGLGLRQIYYSMNVEVTDKGDVPEGYKVSRKEKRNFPLILESPSPNQTSLYFCASIQGAREKLFFGSGTQLSVL.

The rearrangement links TRBV19 to TRBJ2-2; D may be TRBD1 (5 bases). The CDR3 covers 13 residues. V lost 1 base and J lost 6, with 6 bases in between. From germline, CDR1 is LNHDA and CDR2 SQIVND (reference sequence). CDR3 loop: CASSIVTAGELFF. CDR3 coding DNA: TGTGCCAGTAGTATAGTGACAGCCGGGGAGCTGTTTTTT. The complete variable domain, with remaining parts taken from reference TRBV19 and TRBJ2-2, reads DGGITQSPKYLFRKEGQNVTLSCEQNLNHDAMYWYRQDPGQGLRLIYYSQIVNDFQKGDIAEGYSVSREKKESFPLTVTSAQKNPTAFYLCASSIVTAGELFFGEGSRLTVL.

The gene calls are TRBV5-6 and TRBJ2-1; D possibly corresponds to TRBD2 (6 bases). CDR3 length: 14 amino acids. Trimming shortened V by 4 bases and J by 10 bases, and 18 bases separated the two germline ends. The germline CDR1 and CDR2 sequences are SGHDT and YYEEEE. The DNA for the CDR3 is TGTGCCAGCAGCGCACCCCTTGCGGGGAGGGAGCAGTTCTTC. Protein sequence: CASSAPLAGREQFF.

The chain links TRBV6-5 to TRBJ2-3, with 7 bases matching TRBD1. The CDR3 totals 14 residues. Germline CDR1 and CDR2: MNHEY and SVGAGI. V lost 10 bases, J lost 1 base, and 8 bases stayed unmatched. CDR3 sequence: CATSRDRGTDTQYF. The CDR3 DNA reads as TGTGCCACCTCGAGGGACAGAGGCACAGATACGCAGTATTTT.

This clone occurred once. The rearrangement joins TRBV29-1 to TRBJ1-5; TRBD1 matches 8 bases. The germline gives CDR1 SQVTM, CDR2 ANQGSEA. The CDR3 is 13 residues long. J was trimmed by 7 bases and V by 6 bases; bases with no gene match: 8. CDR3 in DNA: TGCAGCGTCGGACAGGGCATAGGGCAGCCCCAGCATTTT. This encodes CSVGQGIGQPQHF.